This is a list of T cell receptor beta chains from one sample in a study of T cell responses to AZD1222 COVID-19 vaccine. Profiling relied on immunoSEQ multiplex PCR, and the TCRdb table lists in-frame clones only, not all of them. The table lists some 100,000 clones, approximately 89% of them singletons. The specimen comprised peripheral blood, sampled on day 0 of MenACWY control vaccination. The receptors were gathered from an adult in good health. CDR3s include the opening cysteine and the closing phenylalanine or tryptophan. D genes are given only for firm matches. The size field is filled for only some rows; it gives once, few, many or a size class.

j_gene	d_gene	abundance	v_gene	CDR3aa	CDR3nt
TRBJ2-3	-	few	TRBV10-1	CASSYSTDTQYF	TGCGCCAGCAGTTACAGCACAGATACGCAGTATTTT
TRBJ1-6	TRBD1	-	TRBV3-1/TRBV3-2	CASSPRTGQGSPLHF	TGTGCCAGCAGCCCCCGGACAGGGCAGGGTTCACCCCTCCACTTT
TRBJ1-1	-	-	TRBV6-5	CASLAPVGTEAFF	TGTGCCAGCTTGGCCCCCGTGGGCACTGAAGCTTTCTTT
TRBJ1-5	TRBD1	once	TRBV6-1	CASSDEAGGRPQHF	TGTGCCAGCAGTGACGAGGCAGGGGGTCGGCCCCAGCATTTT
TRBJ1-2	-	-	TRBV30	CAWTLRRGFLGYTF	TGTGCCTGGACCCTGAGGAGGGGGTTTTTGGGCTACACCTTC
TRBJ1-2	-	-	TRBV7-2	CASSFAQSALSTYGYTF	TGTGCCAGCAGCTTTGCCCAGTCCGCTCTAAGCACCTATGGCTACACCTTC
TRBJ2-3	-	-	TRBV28	CASSLGGVVPDTQYF	TGTGCCAGCAGTCTTGGGGGAGTTGTACCAGATACGCAGTATTTT
TRBJ1-5	-	-	TRBV19	CASSMIGNQPQHF	TGTGCCAGTAGTATGATCGGGAATCAGCCCCAGCATTTT
TRBJ1-5	-	-	TRBV5-1	CASSLGGENQPQHF	TGCGCCAGCAGCTTGGGCGGAGAGAATCAGCCCCAGCATTTT
TRBJ1-1	-	-	TRBV18	CATATGRDTEAFF	TGTGCCACCGCAACAGGACGGGACACTGAAGCTTTCTTT